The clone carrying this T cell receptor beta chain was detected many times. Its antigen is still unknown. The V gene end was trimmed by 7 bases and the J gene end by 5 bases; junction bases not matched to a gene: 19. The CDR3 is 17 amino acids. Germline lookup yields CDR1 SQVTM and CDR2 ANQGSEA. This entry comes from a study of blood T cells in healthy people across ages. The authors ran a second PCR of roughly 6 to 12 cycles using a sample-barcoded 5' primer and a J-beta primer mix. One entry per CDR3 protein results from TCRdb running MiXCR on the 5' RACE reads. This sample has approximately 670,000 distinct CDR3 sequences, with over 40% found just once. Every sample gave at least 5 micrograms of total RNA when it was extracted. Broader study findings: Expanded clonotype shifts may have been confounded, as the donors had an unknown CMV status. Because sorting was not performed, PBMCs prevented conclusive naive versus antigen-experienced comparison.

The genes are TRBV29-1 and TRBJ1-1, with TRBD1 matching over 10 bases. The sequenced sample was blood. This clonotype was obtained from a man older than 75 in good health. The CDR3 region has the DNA TGCAGCGCCATCGGACAGGGGGAAGAAAGTGGTAGGACTGAAGCTTTCTTT. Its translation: CSAIGQGEESGRTEAFF.